The 10 T cell receptor beta chains listed next were all sequenced from one sample in a study of blood T cells in healthy people across ages. Alongside a J-beta primer mix, a sample-barcoded 5' primer served in a second PCR lasting 7 to 11 cycles. In TCRdb, the 5' RACE reads were re-called with MiXCR into one record per CDR3 protein. In the table there are 630,000 or so distinct CDR3 sequences, less than 40% of which are singletons. Sequenced material: blood. The receptors here all came from a woman older than 75 in good health.

This CDR3 is CASSPTQGRGYTF. The CDR3 nucleotides read TGTGCCAGCAGCCCTACCCAGGGGAGAGGCTACACCTTC. J is TRBJ1-2 and V is TRBV14; D possibly corresponds to TRBD1 (6 bases). The CDR3 length is 13 residues. The germline V and J ends were trimmed by 4 bases and 8 bases, with 14 bases remaining between them. CDR1 and CDR2 from the germline V gene are SGHDN and FVKESK.

This clonotype occurred many times. Its ends do not fully match the called genes, so a read error is possible. The rearrangement links TRBV12-3 or TRBV12-4 to TRBJ1-6; D is perhaps TRBD1 (6 bases). The CDR3 runs 14 residues. For the CDR3, the DNA is TGCGCCAGCAGCAGGACAGCGGATAATTCACCCCTCCACTTT. Protein: CASSRTADNSPLHF.

The rearrangement links TRBV7-9 to TRBJ1-6; D not certain. The V end was cut by 6 bases, the J end by 7 bases, with 16 bases between. The CDR3 has 15 residues. Germline CDR1 is SEHNR and CDR2 is FQNEAQ (reference sequence). This chain's CDR3 is CASRPLGLTNSPLHF. The CDR3 DNA reads TGTGCCAGCAGACCATTAGGGCTTACGAATTCACCCCTCCACTTT. The variable domain in full, completed from reference TRBV7-9 and TRBJ1-6, reads DTGVSQNPRHKITKRGQNVTFRCDPISEHNRLYWYRQTLGQGPEFLTYFQNEAQLEKSRLLSDRFSAERPKGSFSTLEIQRTEQGDSAMYLCASRPLGLTNSPLHFGNGTRLTVT.

This clonotype was recorded at least ten times. The chain employs TRBV12-3 or TRBV12-4 and TRBJ2-1, with TRBD2 matching over 11 bases. The V segment lost 5 bases and the J segment 6 bases; nucleotides outside the gene matches: 6. The CDR3 is 15 residues long. Written as DNA, the CDR3 is TGTGCCAGCAGTAACGGGCTAGCGGGGGGCAATGAGCAGTTCTTC. This translates into CASSNGLAGGNEQFF.

This clonotype was seen ten or more times. V gene TRBV7-2 combines with J gene TRBJ2-1; 8 bases fit TRBD1. The CDR3 length is 16 residues. Germline V gives CDR1 SGHTA, CDR2 FQGNSA. Trimming took 3 bases from V and 6 from J; bases not matched to a gene: 10. The CDR3 here is CASSLSPGQVFNEQFF. The DNA for the CDR3 is TGTGCCAGCAGCTTGTCGCCGGGACAGGTGTTCAATGAGCAGTTCTTC.

This rearrangement joins TRBV4-2 to TRBJ1-2; 8 bases align to TRBD1. CDR1 LGHNA and CDR2 YNFKEQ come from the germline V gene. Losses at the gene ends were 0 bases for V and 8 bases for J; bases not matched to a gene: 2. This CDR3 has 13 residues. The CDR3 region is CASSQDRDRGYTF. The DNA of the CDR3 is TGTGCCAGCAGCCAAGATCGGGACAGGGGCTACACCTTC.

This clonotype has a handful of counts. This sequence may be a read error, since a much larger clone differs from it by one base. This rearrangement joins TRBV7-2 to TRBJ2-3, with 10 bases matching TRBD2. Germline V gene data show CDR1 as SGHTA and CDR2 as FQGNSA. The CDR3 loop spans 16 amino acids. The CDR3 region is CASSLDSGLAADTRYF. CDR3 bases: TGTGCCAGCAGCTTAGACTCCGGACTAGCGGCAGATACGCGGTATTTT.

This clonotype was detected many times. The chain links TRBV20-1 to TRBJ2-3; 10 bases align to TRBD2. Trimming took 3 bases from V and 5 from J; bases not matched to a gene: 5. The CDR3 totals 14 residues. Germline assignment: CDR1 DFQATT and CDR2 SNEGSKA (reference sequence). The CDR3 DNA sequence: TGCAGTGCTAGCCGACTAGCGGGCGGAGATACGCAGTATTTT. Protein product: CSASRLAGGDTQYF.

This chain joins TRBV7-9 and TRBJ2-5, with a weak D call TRBD2 (6 bases). The CDR3 totals 11 residues. Germline V gene data show CDR1 as SEHNR and CDR2 as FQNEAQ (reference sequence). V was cut by 10 bases and J by 2 bases, with 8 bases left in between. This CDR3 reads CATGGQETQYF. The CDR3 bases are TGTGCCACCGGGGGTCAAGAGACCCAGTACTTC.

A remark on this clonotype: This may arise from a read error, as a much more abundant clone is one base away. The chain combines TRBV5-1 with TRBJ2-7; TRBD2 might be the D (7 bases). CDR3 length: 16 residues. V was trimmed by 4 bases and J by 7 bases, leaving 24 bases between them. The V gene's germline CDR1 is SGHRS and CDR2 YFSETQ. The CDR3 coding sequence is TGCGCCAGCAGCCGCCTAGGACTCGGGGGGCGGAATGAGCAGTACTTC. It yields the protein CASSRLGLGGRNEQYF.